This TCR beta chain came from a study of cytomegalovirus exposure and HLA in healthy donors. Of note for this clone: What it recognizes is unknown.

Study-level results: Across all donors, roughly uniform sequencing depth was an assumption of the presence/absence analyses. Indistinguishable V segments, including TRBV6-2 and TRBV6-3, were excluded.

Trimming cost V 4 bases and J 10 bases, with 12 bases left between them. CDR1 is SGHDT, CDR2 YYEEEE, per germline. The CDR3 length is 13 residues. The primer mix had 60 Vbeta and 13 Jbeta primers. Authors' data handling: Later work found 80 million or so unique TCR beta chains, with about 10 million shared. Produced via immunoSEQ multiplex PCR; TCRdb's table is partial and in-frame only. The V and J calls and clone size were taken over from that table, and D and trimming were inferred from the DNA. Found here are roughly 73,000 clones; the top ten clones hold around 7.2%. The chain carries TRBV5-6 and TRBJ1-6; D not resolved. Sequencing was done on a sample of PBMCs. The sequence was obtained from a female donor in good health and CMV-seropositive. The CDR3 DNA reads TGTGCCAGCAGCACCCGGGTACACTCACCCCTCCACTTT. Amino acids: CASSTRVHSPLHF.